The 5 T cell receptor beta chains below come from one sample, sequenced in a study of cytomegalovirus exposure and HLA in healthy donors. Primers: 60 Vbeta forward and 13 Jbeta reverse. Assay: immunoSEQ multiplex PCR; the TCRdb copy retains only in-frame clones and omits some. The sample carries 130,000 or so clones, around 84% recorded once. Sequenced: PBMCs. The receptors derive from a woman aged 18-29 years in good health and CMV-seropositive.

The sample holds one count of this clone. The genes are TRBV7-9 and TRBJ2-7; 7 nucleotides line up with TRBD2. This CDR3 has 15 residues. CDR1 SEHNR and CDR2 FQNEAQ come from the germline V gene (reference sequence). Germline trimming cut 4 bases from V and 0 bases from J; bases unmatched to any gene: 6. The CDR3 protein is CASSSSTSYSYEQYF. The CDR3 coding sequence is TGTGCCAGCAGCTCGTCGACTAGCTACTCCTACGAGCAGTACTTC.

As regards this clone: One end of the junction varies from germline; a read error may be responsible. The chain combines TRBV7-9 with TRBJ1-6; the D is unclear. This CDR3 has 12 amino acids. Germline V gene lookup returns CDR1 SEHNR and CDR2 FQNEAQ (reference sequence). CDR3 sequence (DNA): TGTTCCAGCAGGAACACAAGTTCACCCCTCCACTTT. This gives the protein CSSRNTSSPLHF.

CDR3 sequence: CASSTRTGEKDQPQHF. CDR3 bases: TGTGCCAGCAGTACCCGGACAGGGGAAAAGGATCAGCCCCAGCATTTT. The V and J genes are TRBV28 and TRBJ1-5; TRBD1 matches 9 bases. The V and J ends lost 5 bases and 5 bases, in that order; junction bases with no gene match: 10. Germline V gene sequence: CDR1 MDHEN, CDR2 SYDVKM. This CDR3 is 16 amino acids long.

CDR3 coding DNA: TGTGCCAGCAGCTTATTGGGTGGATCGGGCTACGAGCAGTACTTC. Its translation: CASSLLGGSGYEQYF. The chain couples TRBV7-3 to TRBJ2-7; D gene ambiguous. The V gene's germline CDR1 is SGHTA and CDR2 FQGTGA. The CDR3 is 15 residues long. The ends were cut back, 2 bases at V and 3 bases at J, with 14 bases in the middle.

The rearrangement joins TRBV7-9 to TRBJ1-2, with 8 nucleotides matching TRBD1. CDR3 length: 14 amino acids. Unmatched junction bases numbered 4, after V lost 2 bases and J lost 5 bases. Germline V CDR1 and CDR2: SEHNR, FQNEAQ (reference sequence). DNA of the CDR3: TGTGCCAGCAGCTTACAGGGGGCCCCTTATGGCTACACCTTC. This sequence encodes CASSLQGAPYGYTF.